This TCR beta chain was captured by sequencing in a study of T-cell reconstitution after alpha-beta-depleted transplantation in children. Study results and limitations: In patients about two months after transplant, alpha-beta T cells reportedly arose from several hundred expanded graft clones. One year after transplant, T-cell counts and diversity came mostly from newly produced T cells. Surviving recipient T cells and thymic progenitors produced the high day-60 TCRbeta diversity seen in some patients.

A note on this clonotype: Its antigen is currently unknown.

A TCRbeta library incorporating unique molecular identifiers was prepared. TCRdb analysed the PCR reads with MiXCR anew, one entry per CDR3 protein. Among hundreds of thousands of distinct CDR3 sequences listed, 20% to 25% were seen once. The receptor's source is a boy less than two years old who had a stem cell transplant for acute myeloid leukemia, so the T cells may come from the graft donor. Material: PBMCs, mostly from graft donor cells, obtained 360 days after TCRalphabeta/CD19-depleted stem cell transplant.

The CDR3 is CASSQGGTRLHGYTF. The CDR3 bases are TGTGCCAGCAGCCAAGGGGGGACCCGCCTCCATGGCTACACCTTC. V and J are TRBV3-1 and TRBJ1-2, with D possibly being TRBD1 (5 bases). The CDR3 extends over 15 amino acids. V was cut by 1 base and J by 6 bases, with 15 bases left in between. From germline, CDR1 is LGHDT and CDR2 YNNKEL (reference sequence). Drawing the rest from reference TRBV3-1 and TRBJ1-2, the complete variable domain is DTAVSQTPKYLVTQMGNDKSIKCEQNLGHDTMYWYKQDSKKFLKIMFSYNNKELIINETVPNRFSPKSPDKAHLNLHINSLELGDSAVYFCASSQGGTRLHGYTFGSGTRLTVV.